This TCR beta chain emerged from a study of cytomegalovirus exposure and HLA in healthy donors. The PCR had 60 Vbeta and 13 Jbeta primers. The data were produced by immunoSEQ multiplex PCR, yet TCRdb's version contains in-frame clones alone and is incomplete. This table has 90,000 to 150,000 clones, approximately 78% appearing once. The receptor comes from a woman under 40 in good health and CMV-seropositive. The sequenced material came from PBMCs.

The CDR3 spells CASSQPGQGRPSYNSPLHF. CDR3 DNA: TGTGCCAGCAGCCAACCGGGACAGGGGCGGCCCTCCTATAATTCACCCCTCCACTTT. The V call is TRBV4-2, the J call TRBJ1-6; 10 bases line up with TRBD1. This CDR3 spans 19 amino acids. Trimming at V came to 2 bases and at J to 0 bases, leaving 7 bases not matched to a gene. The germline V gene has CDR1 LGHNA and CDR2 YNFKEQ.